Listed below are T cell receptor beta chains from one sample, sequenced in a study of blood T cell repertoires in COVID-19. Only in-frame clones appear in the TCRdb table, and some are missing; sequencing was by immunoSEQ multiplex PCR. Among about 40,000 clones listed, approximately 79% were seen once. Sequencing was done on a sample of peripheral blood. The receptors stem from a woman at least 80 years old with acute or convalescent COVID-19. Each CDR3 is given with its conserved first and last residue. D genes are given only for firm matches. Clone size is shown for a subset of rows, as once, few, many or a class of expanded clone.

clone size | D gene | J gene | V gene | CDR3 DNA | CDR3 protein
NA | TRBD2 | TRBJ2-1 | TRBV24-1 | TGTGCCACCAGTGGGCGGGAGGACAACTACAATGAGCAGTTCTTC | CATSGREDNYNEQFF
once | NA | TRBJ1-5 | TRBV12-5 | TGTGCTAGTGCCCTCGACGGGGATCAGCCCCAGCATTTT | CASALDGDQPQHF
once | NA | TRBJ2-3 | TRBV3-1/TRBV3-2 | TGTGCCAGCAGCATGGGGGCGGATACGCAGTATTTT | CASSMGADTQYF
NA | NA | TRBJ2-5 | TRBV5-1 | TGCGCCAGCAGCTGGACAGCCGAAGAGACCCAGTACTTC | CASSWTAEETQYF
NA | TRBD2 | TRBJ2-1 | TRBV7-9 | TGTGCCAGCAGCCTCATGGGACTAGCGGATGAGCAGTTCTTC | CASSLMGLADEQFF
NA | NA | TRBJ1-2 | TRBV4-1 | TGCGCCAGCAGCCAGCCCCCAGGGGCTGTACAGGGTGGACGCTATGGCTACACCTTC | CASSQPPGAVQGGRYGYTF
few | NA | TRBJ1-1 | TRBV5-1 | TGCGCCAGCAGCTTGGCTACCGACAGGTCGGGTACTGAAGCTTTCTTT | CASSLATDRSGTEAFF
NA | TRBD2 | TRBJ2-1 | TRBV19 | TGTGCCAGTAGTCTTACTAGCGGGAGAAGGAATGAGCAGTTCTTC | CASSLTSGRRNEQFF
NA | NA | TRBJ1-6 | TRBV30 | TGTGCCTGGAGTCCTGGAGGTCGGCCTAATTCACCCCTCCACTTT | CAWSPGGRPNSPLHF
NA | NA | TRBJ1-3 | TRBV30 | TGTGCCTGGAGTACATCTGGTGGCACCATATATTTT | CAWSTSGGTIYF
NA | TRBD2 | TRBJ2-1 | TRBV25-1 | TGTGCCAGCAGTGACCCGGGCGGGAGTCCCCAGTTCTTC | CASSDPGGSPQFF
NA | TRBD2 | TRBJ2-7 | TRBV10-1 | TGCGCCAGCAGTGACCCGTGGACTAGCGGGAACCGGCAGTACTTC | CASSDPWTSGNRQYF
NA | TRBD2 | TRBJ2-7 | TRBV9 | TGTGCCAGCAGCGTAGCTAGCGGTCACTACGAGCAGTACTTC | CASSVASGHYEQYF
NA | NA | TRBJ1-2 | TRBV19 | TGTGCCGTGTACCAGACGGAGGGCAACTATGGCTACACCTTC | CAVYQTEGNYGYTF
few | NA | TRBJ2-5 | TRBV6-5 | TGTGCCAGCAGGGGCCAAGTGGCAGAGACCCAGTACTTC | CASRGQVAETQYF
NA | NA | TRBJ2-3 | TRBV28 | TGTGCCAGCAGTCCATCGACTAGCACAGATACGCAGTATTTT | CASSPSTSTDTQYF
NA | TRBD1 | TRBJ2-3 | TRBV5-4 | TGTGCCAGCAGCGATGGGGGGACAGGGGACGCAGATACGCAGTATTTT | CASSDGGTGDADTQYF
once | NA | TRBJ2-2 | TRBV7-1 | TGTGCCAGCAGCTCCCCTTCGGAGGCGGGTAAGACACCAAGACGAACACCGAACACCGGGGAGCTGTTTTTT | CASSSPSEAGKTPRRTPNTGELFF
NA | NA | TRBJ2-5 | TRBV12-2 | TGTGCAAGTCGCTCAAGACTAGCGGGAGTGCAACAAGAGACCCAGTACTTC | CASRSRLAGVQQETQYF
NA | NA | TRBJ1-1 | TRBV4-1 | TGCGCCAGCAGCCAAGAGGGGGGGCTGAACACTGAAGCTTTCTTT | CASSQEGGLNTEAFF
NA | TRBD1 | TRBJ1-3 | TRBV5-6 | TGTGCCAGCAGCCCGGAAAGACAGGGATTCACCTCTGGAAACACCATATATTTT | CASSPERQGFTSGNTIYF
NA | NA | TRBJ2-5 | TRBV6-1 | TGTGCCAGCAGTGAAAGGCTAGCTAGAGAGACCCAGTACTTC | CASSERLARETQYF
NA | NA | TRBJ2-7 | TRBV11-2 | TGTGCCAGCAGCTTATTAGGGACATCCTACGAGCAGTACTTC | CASSLLGTSYEQYF
NA | NA | TRBJ1-5 | TRBV15 | TGTGCCACCAGCAGCGTCATCGGGGGGAATCAGCCCCAGCATTTT | CATSSVIGGNQPQHF
few | NA | TRBJ1-5 | TRBV2 | TGTGCCAGCAGCAGGGTTGATAGCAATCAGCCCCAGCATTTT | CASSRVDSNQPQHF
NA | TRBD1 | TRBJ1-2 | TRBV5-1 | TGCGCCAGCACCAATGGACAGGGGGAGTATGGCTACACCTTC | CASTNGQGEYGYTF
NA | NA | TRBJ2-1 | TRBV27 | TGTGCCAGCAGCCTCCGGACAGATGGGACTGAGCAGTTCTTC | CASSLRTDGTEQFF
once | TRBD1 | TRBJ1-5 | TRBV11-2 | TGTGCCAGCAGCTCTGGACAGGGCCCCAATCAGCCCCAGCATTTT | CASSSGQGPNQPQHF
NA | TRBD2 | TRBJ2-2 | TRBV5-1 | TGCGCCAGCAGCCTTGGGACTAGCGGGTCGAACACCGGGGAGCTGTTTTTT | CASSLGTSGSNTGELFF
NA | NA | TRBJ2-2 | TRBV6-5 | TGTGCCAGCAGGGCATTGTATACCGGGGAGCTGTTTTTT | CASRALYTGELFF
NA | TRBD1 | TRBJ1-2 | TRBV6-5 | TGTGCCAGCAGGCCAGGAGAGGGGGCCTACTATGGCTACACCTTC | CASRPGEGAYYGYTF
NA | TRBD2 | TRBJ2-2 | TRBV9 | TGTGCCAGCAGCGTACCTAGCGGGAGGGAGGGCACCGGGGAGCTGTTTTTT | CASSVPSGREGTGELFF
NA | TRBD1 | TRBJ1-1 | TRBV5-1 | TGCGCCAGCAGCTTGGTGACAGGGCCTAACACTGAAGCTTTCTTT | CASSLVTGPNTEAFF
few | TRBD2 | TRBJ2-1 | TRBV7-3 | TGTGCCAGCAGCCCCGGACTAGCGGGGAATGAGCAGTTCTTC | CASSPGLAGNEQFF
NA | TRBD1 | TRBJ1-2 | TRBV14 | TGTGCCAGCAGCTTCCAGGGGGCCAGGGGCTACACCTTC | CASSFQGARGYTF
NA | NA | TRBJ2-5 | TRBV11-2 | TGTGCCAGCAGCTTAGATCTTCGATGGGGGAGGGAGACCCAGTACTTC | CASSLDLRWGRETQYF
NA | TRBD2 | TRBJ2-2 | TRBV27 | TGTGCCAGCAGTTTGACTAGCGGGAACACCGGGGAGCTGTTTTTT | CASSLTSGNTGELFF
NA | TRBD1 | TRBJ1-4 | TRBV7-9 | TGTGCCAGCAGCTCCCGGACAGGATATGAAAAACTGTTTTTT | CASSSRTGYEKLFF
NA | NA | TRBJ2-5 | TRBV5-6 | TGTGCCAGCAGTTCGGGTCGGTACCAAGAGACCCAGTACTTC | CASSSGRYQETQYF
NA | NA | TRBJ2-6 | TRBV13 | TGTGCCAGCAGACCTAGTGGGTTCTCTGGGGCCAACGTCCTGACTTTC | CASRPSGFSGANVLTF
NA | TRBD2 | TRBJ2-7 | TRBV25-1 | TGTGCCAGCAGTGAATTCCTAGCGGGGTCCTACGAGCAGTACTTC | CASSEFLAGSYEQYF
NA | NA | TRBJ2-1 | TRBV5-1 | TGCGCCAGCAGCCGGAGCGGGTCCTACAATGAGCAGTTCTTC | CASSRSGSYNEQFF
NA | TRBD2 | TRBJ2-1 | TRBV6-2/TRBV6-3 | TGTGCCAGCAGTTACTCGGTGACTAGCGGGCCCCTCTACAATGAGCAGTTCTTC | CASSYSVTSGPLYNEQFF
NA | TRBD1 | TRBJ1-6 | TRBV5-4 | TGTGCCAGCAGCCTTCGGACAGGGGGAGGTTCACCCCTCCACTTT | CASSLRTGGGSPLHF
NA | TRBD1 | TRBJ1-2 | TRBV28 | TGTGCCAGCAGTATGACAGGGATTCAATATGGCTACACCTTC | CASSMTGIQYGYTF
once | TRBD1 | TRBJ1-1 | TRBV30 | TGTGCCGGCCGGACAGGGAACACTGAAGCTTTCTTT | CAGRTGNTEAFF